Shown below are 7 T cell receptor beta chains from a single sample sequenced in a study of post-analysis software for immune sequencing data. The study, taken as a whole, reports: Roughly five TRBV segments were more frequent in patients than controls; TRBV5-6, TRBV5-1 and TRBV20-1 belonged to this group.

The TCR beta cDNA libraries contained unique molecular identifiers. TCRdb passed the PCR reads through MiXCR, listing each CDR3 protein once. The profile shows about 400,000 distinct CDR3 sequences, less than 35% of them singletons. Their antigens are not known. What was sequenced was blood. Receptor source: a girl aged 5-17 years with multiple sclerosis.

The chain links TRBV12-3 or TRBV12-4 to TRBJ1-5; TRBD1 matches at 8 bases. V lost 4 bases and J lost 8; bases outside the gene matches: 10. This CDR3 is built from 15 residues. CDR3 in DNA: TGTGCCAGCAGTTATGTGACAGGGGTTGATGAGCCCCAGCATTTT. Its translation: CASSYVTGVDEPQHF.

V gene TRBV12-3 or TRBV12-4 combines with J gene TRBJ1-4, with D possibly matching TRBD1 (6 bases). The CDR3 length is 15 residues. V was cut by 5 bases and J by 8 bases, with 18 bases left in between. The CDR3 loop is CASSPGGGQREKLFF. DNA of the CDR3: TGTGCCAGCAGTCCAGGCGGGGGGCAAAGGGAAAAACTGTTTTTT.

This clonotype was seen only a few times. DNA for the CDR3: TGTGCCAGCAGCGCAGAATTAGCGGAGCAGTTCTTC. Amino acid sequence: CASSAELAEQFF. This chain connects TRBV9 to TRBJ2-1; the D gene is possibly TRBD2 (5 bases). CDR1 SGDLS and CDR2 YYNGEE come from the germline V gene. V was trimmed by 3 bases and J by 10 bases, leaving 11 bases between them. The CDR3 has 12 residues.

This clonotype was seen a single time. The chain carries TRBV3-1 and TRBJ1-2; D is unclear. V shed 0 bases and J shed 4 bases, with 12 bases lying between them. Germline V gene data show CDR1 as LGHDT and CDR2 as YNNKEL (reference sequence). The CDR3 runs 15 residues. For the CDR3, the DNA is TGTGCCAGCAGCCAAGACCAAATAGGCCCCTATGGCTACACCTTC. Its translation is CASSQDQIGPYGYTF.

V gene TRBV5-1 combines with J gene TRBJ2-7, with D perhaps matching TRBD1 (6 bases). Germline lookup yields CDR1 SGHRS and CDR2 YFSETQ. The CDR3 runs to 15 residues. Trimming removed 0 bases at V and 0 bases at J, with 10 bases between. CDR3 sequence (DNA): TGCGCCAGCAGCTTGGTGGGGGACATCTCCTACGAGCAGTACTTC. Translation: CASSLVGDISYEQYF.

This clonotype was seen more than once but under ten times. This chain connects TRBV12-3 or TRBV12-4 to TRBJ2-1; 8 positions agree with TRBD2. There are 13 residues in the CDR3. The ends lost 8 bases at V and 6 bases at J; junction bases unmatched: 6. The CDR3 reads CASAREGINEQFF. The CDR3 region has the DNA TGTGCCAGCGCACGGGAGGGTATCAATGAGCAGTTCTTC.

The V and J genes are TRBV20-1 and TRBJ1-6; D possibly corresponds to TRBD1 (5 bases). Germline V gene sequence: CDR1 DFQATT, CDR2 SNEGSKA (reference sequence). The CDR3 length is 13 residues. Trimming took off 6 bases at V and 6 bases at J, with 12 bases between the two ends. The CDR3 DNA follows: TGCAGTGCCCTAGGGGCTGTTAATTCACCCCTCCACTTT. Amino acids: CSALGAVNSPLHF.